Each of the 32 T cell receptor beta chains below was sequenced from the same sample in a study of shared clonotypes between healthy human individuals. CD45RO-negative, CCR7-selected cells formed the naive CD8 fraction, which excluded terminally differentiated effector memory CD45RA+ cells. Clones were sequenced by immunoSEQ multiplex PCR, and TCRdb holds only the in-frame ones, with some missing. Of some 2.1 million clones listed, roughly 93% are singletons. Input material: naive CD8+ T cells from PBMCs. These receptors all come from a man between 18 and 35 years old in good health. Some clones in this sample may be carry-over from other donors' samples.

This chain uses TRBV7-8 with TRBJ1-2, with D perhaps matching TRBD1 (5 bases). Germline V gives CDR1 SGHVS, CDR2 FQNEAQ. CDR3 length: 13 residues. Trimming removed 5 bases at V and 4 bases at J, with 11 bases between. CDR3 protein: CASSLRGVYGYTF. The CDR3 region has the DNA TGTGCCAGCAGCCTGAGAGGGGTCTATGGCTACACCTTC.

In DNA, the CDR3 is TGTGCCAGCAGTCCCACAGGGCGAGGCACTGAAGCTTTCTTT. It is translated as CASSPTGRGTEAFF. This chain links TRBV25-1 with TRBJ1-1; a weak D match, TRBD1 (6 bases). The germline V and J ends were trimmed by 5 bases and 4 bases, with 14 bases remaining between them. The CDR3 spans 14 residues. Germline CDR1 reads MGHDK; CDR2 reads SYGVNS.

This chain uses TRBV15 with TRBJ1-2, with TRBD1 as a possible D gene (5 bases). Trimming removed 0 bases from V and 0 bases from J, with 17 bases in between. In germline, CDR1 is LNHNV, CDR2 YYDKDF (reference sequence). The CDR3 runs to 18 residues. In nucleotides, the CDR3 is TGTGCCACCAGCAGAGAGGCCCCCGGGACGCAAACTAACTATGGCTACACCTTC. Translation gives CATSREAPGTQTNYGYTF.

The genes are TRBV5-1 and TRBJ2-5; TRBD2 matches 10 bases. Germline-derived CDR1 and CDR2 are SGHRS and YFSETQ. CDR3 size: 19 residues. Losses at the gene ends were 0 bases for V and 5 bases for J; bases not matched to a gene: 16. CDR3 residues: CASSLGRLAGESLGETQYF. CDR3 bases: TGCGCCAGCAGCTTGGGACGACTAGCGGGCGAGAGCCTTGGTGAGACCCAGTACTTC.

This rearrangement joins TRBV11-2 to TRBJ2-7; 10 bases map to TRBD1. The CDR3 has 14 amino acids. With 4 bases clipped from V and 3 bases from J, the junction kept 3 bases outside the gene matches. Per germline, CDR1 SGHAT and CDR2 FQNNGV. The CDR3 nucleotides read TGTGCCAGCAGCTCTCGGACAGGGGGCTACGAGCAGTACTTC. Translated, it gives CASSSRTGGYEQYF.

CDR3 sequence (DNA): TGTGCCAGCAGCGTAGAGGCAGGGCTCTCCTACGAGCAGTACTTC. As protein: CASSVEAGLSYEQYF. The V call is TRBV9, the J call TRBJ2-7; tentative D call: TRBD1 (5 bases). Germline V gene lookup returns CDR1 SGDLS and CDR2 YYNGEE. The V end was cut by 0 bases, the J end by 0 bases, with 10 bases between. This CDR3 comprises 15 residues.

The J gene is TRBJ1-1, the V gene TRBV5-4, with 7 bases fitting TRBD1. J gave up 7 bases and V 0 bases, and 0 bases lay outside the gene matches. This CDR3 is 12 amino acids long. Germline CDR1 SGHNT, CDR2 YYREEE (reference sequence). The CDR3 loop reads CASSLAGGEAFF. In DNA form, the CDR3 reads TGTGCCAGCAGCTTGGCAGGGGGTGAAGCTTTCTTT.

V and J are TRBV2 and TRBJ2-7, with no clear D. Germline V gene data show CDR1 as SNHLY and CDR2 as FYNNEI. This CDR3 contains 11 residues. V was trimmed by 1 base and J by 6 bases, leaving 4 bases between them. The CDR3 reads CASSEVPEQYF. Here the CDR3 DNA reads TGTGCCAGCAGTGAAGTACCCGAGCAGTACTTC.

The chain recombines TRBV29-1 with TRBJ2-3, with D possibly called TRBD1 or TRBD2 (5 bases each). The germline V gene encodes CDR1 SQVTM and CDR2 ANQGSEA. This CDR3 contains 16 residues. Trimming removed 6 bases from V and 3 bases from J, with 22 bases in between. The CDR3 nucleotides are TGCAGCGTAGAGGGCCACCGGGCCAGACAGACAGATACGCAGTATTTT. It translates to CSVEGHRARQTDTQYF.

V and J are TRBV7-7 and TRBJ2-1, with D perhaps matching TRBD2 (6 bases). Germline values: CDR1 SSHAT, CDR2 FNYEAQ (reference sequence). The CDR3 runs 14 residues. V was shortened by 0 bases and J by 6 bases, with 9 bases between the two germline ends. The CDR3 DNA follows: TGTGCCAGCAGCTTAGCGGGACTTGTCAATGAGCAGTTCTTC. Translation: CASSLAGLVNEQFF.

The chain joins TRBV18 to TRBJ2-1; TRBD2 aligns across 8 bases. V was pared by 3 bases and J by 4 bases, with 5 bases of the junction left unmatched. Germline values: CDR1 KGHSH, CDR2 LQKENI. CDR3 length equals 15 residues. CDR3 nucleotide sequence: TGTGCCAGCTCACCCCCAGCGGGAGCTTACAATGAGCAGTTCTTC. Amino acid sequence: CASSPPAGAYNEQFF.

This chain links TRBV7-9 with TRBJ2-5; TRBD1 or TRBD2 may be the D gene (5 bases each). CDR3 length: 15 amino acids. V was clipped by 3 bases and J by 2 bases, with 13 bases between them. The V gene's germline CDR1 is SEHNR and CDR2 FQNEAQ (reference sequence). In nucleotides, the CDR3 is TGTGCCAGCAGCTTGTTTTTGAGGGGTCAAGAGACCCAGTACTTC. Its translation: CASSLFLRGQETQYF.

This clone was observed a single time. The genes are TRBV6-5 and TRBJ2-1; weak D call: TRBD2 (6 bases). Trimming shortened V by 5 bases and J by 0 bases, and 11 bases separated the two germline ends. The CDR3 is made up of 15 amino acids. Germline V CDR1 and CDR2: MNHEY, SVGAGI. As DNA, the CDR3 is TGTGCCAGCAGTCAAGGGAGGCTCTCCTACAATGAGCAGTTCTTC. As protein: CASSQGRLSYNEQFF.

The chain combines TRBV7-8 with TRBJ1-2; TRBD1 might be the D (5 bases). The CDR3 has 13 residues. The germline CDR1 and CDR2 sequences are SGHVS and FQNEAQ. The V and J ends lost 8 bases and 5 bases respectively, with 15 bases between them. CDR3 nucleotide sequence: TGTGCCAGCCGCGGGACGGAGATGTATGGCTACACCTTC. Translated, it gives CASRGTEMYGYTF.

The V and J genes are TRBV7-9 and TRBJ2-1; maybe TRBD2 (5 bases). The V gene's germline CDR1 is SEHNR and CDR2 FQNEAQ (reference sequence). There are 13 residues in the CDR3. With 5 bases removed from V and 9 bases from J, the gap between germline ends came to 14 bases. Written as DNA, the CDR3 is TGTGCCAGCAGCCCGAGCTTCCGGGGTGAGCAGTTCTTC. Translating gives CASSPSFRGEQFF.

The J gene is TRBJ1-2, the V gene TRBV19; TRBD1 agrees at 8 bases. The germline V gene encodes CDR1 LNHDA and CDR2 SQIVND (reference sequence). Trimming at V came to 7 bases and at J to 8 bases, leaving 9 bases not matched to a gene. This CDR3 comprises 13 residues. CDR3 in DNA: TGTGCCAGTACTACGGACAGGGTCTACGGCTACACCTTC. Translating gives CASTTDRVYGYTF.

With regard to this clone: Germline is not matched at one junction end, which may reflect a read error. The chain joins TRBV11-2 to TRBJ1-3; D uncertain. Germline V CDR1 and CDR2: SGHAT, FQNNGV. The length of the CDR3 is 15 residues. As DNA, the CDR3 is TGTGCCAGCAGCTTAGAGGCACTCGCTGGGAACACCATATATTTT. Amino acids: CASSLEALAGNTIYF.

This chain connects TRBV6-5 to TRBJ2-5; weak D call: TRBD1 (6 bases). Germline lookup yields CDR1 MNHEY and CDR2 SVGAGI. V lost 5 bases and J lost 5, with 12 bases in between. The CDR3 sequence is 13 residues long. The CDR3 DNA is TGTGCCAGCAGTCTTTACAGGGCGGAGACCCAGTACTTC. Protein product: CASSLYRAETQYF.

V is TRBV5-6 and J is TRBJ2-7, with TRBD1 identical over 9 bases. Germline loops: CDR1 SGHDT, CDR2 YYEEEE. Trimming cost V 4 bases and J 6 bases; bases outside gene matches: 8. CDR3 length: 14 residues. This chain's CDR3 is CASSPTGGKSEQYF. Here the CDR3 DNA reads TGTGCCAGCAGCCCCACAGGGGGCAAAAGCGAGCAGTACTTC.

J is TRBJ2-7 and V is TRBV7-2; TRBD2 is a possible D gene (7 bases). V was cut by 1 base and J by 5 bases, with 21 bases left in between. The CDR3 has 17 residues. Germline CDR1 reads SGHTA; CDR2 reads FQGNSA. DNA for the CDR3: TGTGCCAGCAGCTTAGTGGGGGGGCGAAGGGTCGGGCACGAGCAGTACTTC. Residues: CASSLVGGRRVGHEQYF.

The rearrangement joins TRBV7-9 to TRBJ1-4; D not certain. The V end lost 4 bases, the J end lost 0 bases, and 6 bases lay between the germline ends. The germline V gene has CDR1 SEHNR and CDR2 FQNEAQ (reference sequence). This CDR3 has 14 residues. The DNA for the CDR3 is TGTGCCAGCAGCTCGGTTGCAACTAATGAAAAACTGTTTTTT. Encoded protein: CASSSVATNEKLFF.

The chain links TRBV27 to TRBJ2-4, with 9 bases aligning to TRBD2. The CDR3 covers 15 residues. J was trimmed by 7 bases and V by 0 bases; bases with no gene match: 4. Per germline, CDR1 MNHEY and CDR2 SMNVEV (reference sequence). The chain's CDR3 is CASSLSKSGRNIQYF. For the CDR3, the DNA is TGTGCCAGCAGTTTATCGAAAAGCGGGAGGAACATTCAGTACTTC.

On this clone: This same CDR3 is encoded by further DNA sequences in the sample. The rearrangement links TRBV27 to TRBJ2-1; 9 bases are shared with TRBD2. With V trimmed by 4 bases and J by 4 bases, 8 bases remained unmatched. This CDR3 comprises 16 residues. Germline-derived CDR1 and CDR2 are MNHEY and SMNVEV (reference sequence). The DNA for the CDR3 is TGTGCCAGCAGTTCAGCGGGAGGCCCACCTTACAATGAGCAGTTCTTC. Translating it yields CASSSAGGPPYNEQFF.

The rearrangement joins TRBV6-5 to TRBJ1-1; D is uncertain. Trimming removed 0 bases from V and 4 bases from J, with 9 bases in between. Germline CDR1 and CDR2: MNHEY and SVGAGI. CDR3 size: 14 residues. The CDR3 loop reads CASSYSREGTEAFF. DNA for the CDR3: TGTGCCAGCAGTTACTCAAGGGAGGGCACTGAAGCTTTCTTT.

The CDR3 loop is CSLPTDTQYF. DNA of the CDR3: TGCAGCCTCCCCACAGATACGCAGTATTTT. The V gene is TRBV20-1, the J gene TRBJ2-3, with D hard to call. The CDR3 runs to 10 residues. CDR1 and CDR2 (germline): DFQATT, SNEGSKA (reference sequence).

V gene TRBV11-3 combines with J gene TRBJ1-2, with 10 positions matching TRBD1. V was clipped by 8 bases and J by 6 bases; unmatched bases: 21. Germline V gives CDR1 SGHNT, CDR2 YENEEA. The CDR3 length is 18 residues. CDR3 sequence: CASSRPGQGPPRWDGYTF. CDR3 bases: TGTGCCAGCTCACGACCGGGACAGGGGCCCCCGAGGTGGGATGGCTACACCTTC.

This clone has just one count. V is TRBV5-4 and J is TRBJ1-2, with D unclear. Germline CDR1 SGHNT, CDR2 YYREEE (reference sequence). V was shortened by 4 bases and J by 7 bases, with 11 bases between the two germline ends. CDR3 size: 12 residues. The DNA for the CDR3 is TGTGCCAGCAGCCTGAGTTTAGGTGGCTACACCTTC. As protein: CASSLSLGGYTF. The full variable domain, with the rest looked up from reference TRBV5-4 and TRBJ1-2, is ETGVTQSPTHLIKTRGQQVTLRCSSQSGHNTVSWYQQALGQGPQFIFQYYREEENGRGNFPPRFSGLQFPNYSSELNVNALELDDSALYLCASSLSLGGYTFGSGTRLTVV.

CDR3 nucleotide sequence: TGTGCCATCAGTGGAACTAGCGGTGCTGGTATCGGTGTGGTAGCCGGGGAGCTGTTTTTT. Protein: CAISGTSGAGIGVVAGELFF. V is TRBV10-3 and J is TRBJ2-2; TRBD2 matches 8 bases. This CDR3 contains 20 residues. The germline gives CDR1 ENHRY, CDR2 SYGVKD. Trimming took 4 bases from V and 6 from J; bases not matched to a gene: 22.

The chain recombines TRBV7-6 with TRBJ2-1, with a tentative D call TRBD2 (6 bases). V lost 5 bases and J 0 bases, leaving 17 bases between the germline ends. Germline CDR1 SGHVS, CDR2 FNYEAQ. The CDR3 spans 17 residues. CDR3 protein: CASSRGAGPSSYNEQFF. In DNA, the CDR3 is TGTGCCAGCAGCAGGGGCGCGGGACCAAGCTCCTACAATGAGCAGTTCTTC. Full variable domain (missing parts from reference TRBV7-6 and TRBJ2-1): GAGVSQSPRYKVTKRGQDVALRCDPISGHVSLYWYRQALGQGPEFLTYFNYEAQQDKSGLPNDRFSAERPEGSISTLTIQRTEQRDSAMYRCASSRGAGPSSYNEQFFGPGTRLTVL.

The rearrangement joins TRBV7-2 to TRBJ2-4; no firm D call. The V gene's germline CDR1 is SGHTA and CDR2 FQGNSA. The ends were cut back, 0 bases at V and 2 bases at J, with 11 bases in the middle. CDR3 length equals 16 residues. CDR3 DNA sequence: TGTGCCAGCAGCTTAGCGGCGGTGTTCACCAAAAACATTCAGTACTTC. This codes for CASSLAAVFTKNIQYF. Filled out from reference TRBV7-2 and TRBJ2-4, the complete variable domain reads GAGVSQSPSNKVTEKGKDVELRCDPISGHTALYWYRQSLGQGLEFLIYFQGNSAPDKSGLPSDRFSAERTGGSVSTLTIQRTQQEDSAVYLCASSLAAVFTKNIQYFGAGTRLSVL.

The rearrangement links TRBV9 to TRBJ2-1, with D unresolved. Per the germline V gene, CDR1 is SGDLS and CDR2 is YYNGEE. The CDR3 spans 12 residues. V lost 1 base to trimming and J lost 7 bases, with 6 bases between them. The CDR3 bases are TGTGCCAGCAGCGTAACCATTAATGAGCAGTTCTTC. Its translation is CASSVTINEQFF.

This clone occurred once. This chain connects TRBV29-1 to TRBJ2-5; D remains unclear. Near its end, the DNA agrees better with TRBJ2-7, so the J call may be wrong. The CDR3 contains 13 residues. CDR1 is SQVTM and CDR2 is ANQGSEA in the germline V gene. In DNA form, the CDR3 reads TGCAGCGTTGCCGGATCGAGCTCCTACGAGCAGTACTTC. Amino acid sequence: CSVAGSSSYEQYF.